This T cell receptor (beta chain) appears in the sequencing data of a study of high-grade serous ovarian cancer treatment subgroups. CDR3 size: 13 residues. With 4 bases removed from V and 8 bases from J, the gap between germline ends came to 14 bases. Germline V gene data show CDR1 as KGHSH and CDR2 as LQKENI. Sequencing used immunoSEQ multiplex PCR; TCRdb keeps in-frame clones, though not all of them. The sample holds about 15,000 clones, roughly two thirds seen once. Tumor tissue was taken before any definitive surgery or chemotherapy was given. This clone was seen more than once but under ten times.

This clonotype was sampled from a human donor with high-grade serous ovarian cancer. The sample taken for sequencing was tumor tissue. The rearrangement uses TRBV18 and TRBJ1-1, with D hard to call. CDR3 residues: CASSLPKGLEAFF. As DNA, the CDR3 is TGTGCCAGCTCACTTCCCAAGGGTCTAGAAGCTTTCTTT.